These 7 T cell receptor beta chains were sequenced from one sample in a study of shared T cell receptors in the human thymus. Repertoires were generated with immunoSEQ multiplex PCR, while TCRdb's copy carries only in-frame clones and drops some. The sample records hundreds of thousands of clones, more than 75% being singletons. This sample also appeared in a second study, on human thymus T cells.

Sequencing used thymocytes. These receptors were taken from a boy under three years old with a congenital heart defect.

The rearrangement uses TRBV29-1 and TRBJ2-1; 8 bases agree with TRBD2. From germline, CDR1 is SQVTM and CDR2 ANQGSEA. The CDR3 is made up of 14 amino acids. The V segment lost 2 bases and the J segment 9 bases; nucleotides outside the gene matches: 9. CDR3 amino acids: CSVEQTIAGIEQFF. In nucleotides, the CDR3 is TGCAGCGTTGAACAAACGATAGCGGGAATTGAGCAGTTCTTC.

The chain uses TRBV5-4 and TRBJ1-1; D unclear. Trimming pared 6 bases from V and 3 bases from J, leaving 15 bases between. The CDR3 is made up of 14 amino acids. Germline lookup yields CDR1 SGHNT and CDR2 YYREEE (reference sequence). This CDR3 is CASTYPGPHTEAFF. The CDR3 DNA follows: TGTGCCAGCACCTACCCAGGTCCGCACACTGAAGCTTTCTTT.

The rearrangement joins TRBV5-8 to TRBJ2-7, with a weak D call TRBD2 (5 bases). This CDR3 spans 12 amino acids. Per germline, CDR1 SGHTS and CDR2 YDEGEE. Deletions cut 0 bases from V and 5 bases from J, with 6 bases between. CDR3 nucleotide sequence: TGTGCCAGCAGCTTGGCCGGGAACGAGCAGTACTTC. This sequence encodes CASSLAGNEQYF.

In its sample, this clone was seen a few times. V gene TRBV7-6 combines with J gene TRBJ2-7, with D maybe TRBD1 (6 bases). The CDR3 extends over 16 amino acids. Germline V gives CDR1 SGHVS, CDR2 FNYEAQ. V was trimmed by 5 bases and J by 2 bases, leaving 19 bases between them. The CDR3 sequence: CASSTSGDTRTYEQYF. In DNA form, the CDR3 reads TGTGCCAGCAGCACCTCAGGGGACACCCGCACCTACGAGCAGTACTTC. The full variable domain, completed using reference TRBV7-6 and TRBJ2-7, is GAGVSQSPRYKVTKRGQDVALRCDPISGHVSLYWYRQALGQGPEFLTYFNYEAQQDKSGLPNDRFSAERPEGSISTLTIQRTEQRDSAMYRCASSTSGDTRTYEQYFGPGTRLTVT.

The chain joins TRBV27 to TRBJ2-7, with D possibly being TRBD1 (5 bases). The germline CDR1 and CDR2 sequences are MNHEY and SMNVEV (reference sequence). The CDR3 runs 13 residues. The V end was cut by 1 base, the J end by 3 bases, with 7 bases between. The CDR3 loop reads CASSLFQGYEQYF. In nucleotides, the CDR3 is TGTGCCAGCAGTTTATTCCAGGGCTACGAGCAGTACTTC.

V and J are TRBV13 and TRBJ1-1, with D unresolved. The CDR3 extends over 10 amino acids. With 5 bases removed from V and 13 bases from J, the gap between germline ends came to 11 bases. Germline V lookup: CDR1 PRHDT, CDR2 FYEKMQ (reference sequence). The CDR3 spells CASSPHTVFF. The CDR3 DNA sequence: TGTGCCAGCAGCCCGCATACTGTTTTCTTT. Full variable domain (missing parts from reference TRBV13 and TRBJ1-1): AAGVIQSPRHLIKEKRETATLKCYPIPRHDTVYWYQQGPGQDPQFLISFYEKMQSDKGSIPDRFSAQQFSDYHSELNMSSLELGDSALYFCASSPHTVFFGQGTRLTVV.

The chain recombines TRBV15 with TRBJ1-1, with D tentatively TRBD1 (5 bases). Per germline, CDR1 LNHNV and CDR2 YYDKDF (reference sequence). V was cut by 5 bases and J by 6 bases, with 13 bases left in between. The CDR3 consists of 13 residues. The CDR3 bases are TGTGCCACCAGCCGGCAGGGAAGTCCTGAAGCTTTCTTT. The encoded protein is CATSRQGSPEAFF.